This T cell receptor (beta chain) is from a study of blood T cell repertoires in COVID-19 (dated by TCRdb to 2020 to 2022). Notes on the research overall: Samples from collaborators originated in the United States, Italy and Spain and spanned both the acute and convalescent phases of COVID-19. The material from the prospective study consisted of cDNA or gDNA derived from T cells, B-cell-depleted T cells, or PBMCs. Deeply sampled blood TCRbeta repertoires from subjects exposed to, actively infected with, or recovered from COVID-19 were included in the dataset. The repertoires were released in a freely available public database meant as a resource for research on the immune response to SARS-CoV-2. The samples were drawn from two sources: the first 160 participants of the ongoing ImmuneRACE study, and 1,000 to 1,500 subjects contributed by 6 global collaborators. Nearly every sample came with metadata listing a de-identified subject ID, COVID-19 status, age in years and sex. Where available, HLA class I and class II types were taken from metadata supplied by the sample provider and were not determined by assay-based typing. What the study reported, not specific to this receptor: The amount of clinical and demographic metadata varied by source and participant and was provided uncurated.

TCRbeta CDR3 regions were amplified from genomic DNA by means of the immunoSEQ Assay, a bias-controlled multiplex PCR. The paper's processing steps were these. The number of nucleated cells in each sample was estimated by amplification of reference gene primers within the assay. To quantify the absolute abundance of each unique TCRbeta CDR3 rearrangement, sequence reads were collapsed and filtered. For each sample, productive Simpson clonality was calculated as the square root of Simpson's diversity index across productive rearrangements. TCRdb retrieved this table from immuneACCESS and kept in-frame rearrangements only. Not all clones are present; in checked studies, unresolved V genes account for under half, and no reason is known for the remainder. V and J calls and clone size are those listed in that table; D and trimming were worked out from the DNA. This sample gives 90,000 or so clones in total; roughly 72% of them show up just once. The biggest ten clones account for around 24% of the sample.

The collaborating institutions used their own protocols to collect whole blood in K2EDTA tubes. For TCRbeta analysis, collaborator samples were shipped as frozen whole blood, as isolated PBMCs, or as DNA extracted from either sample type. A word on this clone: Its antigen remains unidentified. No quality values exist for individual bases; no much larger clone is one base distant.

Measured from the cysteine to the phenylalanine, the CDR3 is 16 residues long. Only CDR3 DNA is held: 48 bases, read in frame from base 1. As encoded in the germline V gene (reference sequence), CDR1 is SEHNR while CDR2 is FQNEAQ. Ends trimmed: V by 1 base, J by 5 bases; bases unmatched to a gene: 8. Sample: peripheral blood. Rearrangement joined TRBV7-9 to TRBJ1-1; the central 9 bases match TRBD1. This TCR came from a woman in her sixties in a cohort sampled during active or convalescent COVID-19. The CDR3 in this case is CASSLEPGQGGTEAFF. The DNA is as follows: TGTGCCAGCAGCTTAGAACCGGGACAGGGAGGAACTGAAGCTTTCTTT. When the CDR3 is completed using the reference TRBV7-9 and TRBJ1-1 genes on either side, the full variable domain is DTGVSQNPRHKITKRGQNVTFRCDPISEHNRLYWYRQTLGQGPEFLTYFQNEAQLEKSRLLSDRFSAERPKGSFSTLEIQRTEQGDSAMYLCASSLEPGQGGTEAFFGQGTRLTVV.